Only one count was recorded for the clone carrying this T cell receptor beta chain. TCRdb ran MiXCR on the RT-PCR reads and lists one entry per CDR3 protein. This sample has 900,000 to 1,000,000 distinct CDR3 sequences; about 20% occur once, and the top ten carry 6%. This entry comes from a study of patients and donors after allogeneic stem cell transplantation. Between the trimmed V and J ends, which lost 5 bases and 6 bases, there was a span of 16 bases. The germline V gene has CDR1 SGHAT and CDR2 FQDESV (reference sequence). The CDR3 runs 14 residues. The V gene is TRBV11-1, the J gene TRBJ2-5; D is possibly TRBD1 or TRBD2 (7 bases each). This TCR derives from a human donor who was either an allogeneic HSCT recipient or a stem cell or donor lymphocyte infusion donor (not recorded which). It is not recorded whose cells these are; they may come from a transplant donor. Specimen: blood, either unsorted or a sorted T cell fraction (not recorded which). The CDR3 DNA reads TGTGCCAGCAGCCCGCGACAGGGAGGGAAGACCCAGTACTTC. Translated, it gives CASSPRQGGKTQYF.